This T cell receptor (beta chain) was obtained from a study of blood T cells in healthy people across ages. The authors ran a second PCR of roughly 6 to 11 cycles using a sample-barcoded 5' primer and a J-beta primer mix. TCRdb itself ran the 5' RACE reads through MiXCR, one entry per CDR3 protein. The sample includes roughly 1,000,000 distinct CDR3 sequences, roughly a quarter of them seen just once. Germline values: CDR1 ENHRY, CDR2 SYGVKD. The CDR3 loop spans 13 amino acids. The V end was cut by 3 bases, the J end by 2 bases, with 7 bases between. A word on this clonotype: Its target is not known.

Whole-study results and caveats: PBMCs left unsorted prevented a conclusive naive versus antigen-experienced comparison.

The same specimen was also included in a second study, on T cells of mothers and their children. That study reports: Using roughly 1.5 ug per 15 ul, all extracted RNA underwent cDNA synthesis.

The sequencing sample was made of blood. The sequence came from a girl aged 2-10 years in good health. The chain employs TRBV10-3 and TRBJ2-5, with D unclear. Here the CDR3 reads CAISEVPQETQYF. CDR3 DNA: TGTGCCATCAGTGAAGTACCGCAAGAGACCCAGTACTTC.